These T cell receptor beta chains were read from a single sample in a study of T cells after yellow fever vaccination. TCRdb fed the 5' RACE reads into MiXCR, producing one record per CDR3 protein. This table has hundreds of thousands of distinct CDR3 sequences, roughly a fifth appearing once. The sample was PBMCs, taken around 3 weeks after the first yellow fever vaccination. The receptors here all came from a young man who received the YFV17D yellow fever vaccine. CDR3s include the opening cysteine and the closing phenylalanine or tryptophan. A D gene is named only where the DNA matches it firmly. Rows give clone size only sometimes, using once, few, many, or a class for an expanded clone.

j_call d_call v_call clone_size cdr3_aa cdr3_nt
TRBJ2-2 TRBD1 TRBV28 . CASSTTGDTGELFF TGTGCCAGCAGTACTACAGGGGACACCGGGGAGCTGTTTTTT
TRBJ1-5 TRBD1 TRBV7-2 . CASSSKDRGYQPQHF TGTGCCAGCAGCTCGAAAGACAGGGGATACCAGCCCCAGCATTTT
TRBJ2-5 TRBD2 TRBV30 few CAWSVSGGRSETQYF TGTGCCTGGAGTGTCAGCGGGGGGCGTTCGGAGACCCAGTACTTC
TRBJ2-3 TRBD1 TRBV7-8 . CASSPGQGGVTQYF TGTGCCAGCAGCCCGGGACAGGGTGGCGTTACGCAGTATTTT
TRBJ2-1 . TRBV6-2/TRBV6-3 few CASSYSERSSYNEQFF TGTGCCAGCAGTTACTCGGAGCGGAGCTCCTACAATGAGCAGTTCTTC
TRBJ2-5 . TRBV2 . CASTRTLLQETQYF TGTGCCAGCACCCGGACACTACTACAAGAGACCCAGTACTTC
TRBJ2-1 TRBD1 TRBV5-1 . CASSLEDRVNEQFF TGCGCCAGCAGCTTGGAAGACAGGGTGAATGAGCAGTTCTTC
TRBJ2-5 . TRBV24-1 few CATSDLPQGAGGETQYF TGTGCCACCAGTGATTTGCCACAGGGGGCGGGAGGAGAGACCCAGTACTTC
TRBJ1-5 . TRBV7-2 once CASSLATGTKPQHF TGTGCCAGCAGCTTAGCGACCGGGACAAAGCCCCAGCATTTT
TRBJ2-7 . TRBV11-2 . CASSLMVTGLGEQYF TGTGCCAGCAGCCTAATGGTGACAGGTCTCGGCGAGCAGTACTTC
TRBJ2-4 . TRBV2 many CASRDSLNIQYF TGTGCCAGCAGGGACAGTTTAAACATTCAGTACTTC
TRBJ1-2 TRBD1 TRBV6-1 . CASSGWDRMGYGYTF TGTGCCAGCAGTGGCTGGGACAGGATGGGGTATGGCTACACCTTC
TRBJ2-7 . TRBV4-3 . CASSQDGAAGKFVQYF TGCGCCAGCAGCCAAGATGGGGCGGCAGGAAAATTCGTGCAGTACTTC
TRBJ2-7 TRBD1 TRBV5-1 . CASSLRGQPSYEQYF TGCGCCAGCAGCTTGAGGGGGCAGCCATCCTACGAGCAGTACTTC
TRBJ1-2 . TRBV7-9 few CASSFGAGQQYGYTF TGTGCCAGCAGCTTCGGTGCTGGTCAGCAATATGGCTACACCTTC
TRBJ1-2 . TRBV10-3 . CAISDPTEGYTF TGTGCCATCAGTGACCCGACAGAAGGCTACACCTTC
TRBJ2-3 . TRBV7-9 many CASQVGPTDTQYF TGTGCCAGCCAAGTGGGTCCCACAGATACGCAGTATTTT
TRBJ1-1 TRBD1 TRBV5-1 few CASSINRGRVEAFF TGCGCCAGCAGCATAAACAGGGGCAGAGTTGAAGCTTTCTTT
TRBJ2-2 . TRBV28 . CASSSPGPTGELFF TGTGCCAGCAGTTCGCCAGGTCCCACCGGGGAGCTGTTTTTT
TRBJ1-5 . TRBV19 few CASSHQGDSNQPQHF TGTGCCAGTAGCCATCAGGGCGATAGCAATCAGCCCCAGCATTTT
TRBJ1-2 . TRBV2 once CASSVGRGYGYTF TGTGCCAGCAGTGTCGGCAGGGGCTATGGCTACACCTTC
TRBJ1-2 TRBD1 TRBV6-1 few CASSPQGQGGGNYGYTF TGTGCCAGCAGCCCCCAGGGACAGGGGGGAGGTAACTATGGCTACACCTTC
TRBJ2-3 . TRBV3-1 few CASSQEHGVTDTQYF TGTGCCAGCAGCCAAGAGCACGGGGTCACAGATACGCAGTATTTT
TRBJ2-1 . TRBV5-1 few CASRSQGDEQFF TGCGCCAGCCGCTCGCAGGGCGATGAGCAGTTCTTC
TRBJ2-3 . TRBV4-1 many CASSPGRGAPDTQYF TGCGCCAGCTCGCCGGGGCGAGGGGCACCAGATACGCAGTATTTT
TRBJ2-1 TRBD2 TRBV11-1 . CASSSRYSSGDSYNEQFF TGTGCCAGCAGCTCCCGCTACTCTAGCGGGGACTCCTACAATGAGCAGTTCTTC